This T cell receptor (beta chain) was recovered during a study of blood T cells in healthy people across ages. Primed by a sample-barcoded 5' primer and a J-beta primer mix, a second PCR proceeded for about 6 to 11 cycles. Every molecule of cDNA carried a tag from a template-switch adaptor with 12 random nucleotides. From the 5' RACE reads, TCRdb called clonotypes with MiXCR, one entry per CDR3 protein. The sample has around 1,000,000 distinct CDR3 sequences, under 30% seen once. V dropped 8 bases and J dropped 2 bases, with 16 bases sitting between them. Germline V CDR1 and CDR2: MNHEY, SMNVEV (reference sequence). The CDR3 has 15 amino acids. Another study also made use of these data, one on T cells of mothers and their children. From that report: Samples were obtained from three healthy Caucasian mothers and their six children.

This rearrangement joins TRBV27 to TRBJ1-5; tentatively, D is TRBD1 (5 bases). The specimen was blood. This TCR came from a girl aged 2 to 10 in good health. CDR3 protein: CASGTWGDGNQPQHF. The CDR3 DNA sequence: TGTGCCAGCGGCACTTGGGGGGATGGCAATCAGCCCCAGCATTTT.